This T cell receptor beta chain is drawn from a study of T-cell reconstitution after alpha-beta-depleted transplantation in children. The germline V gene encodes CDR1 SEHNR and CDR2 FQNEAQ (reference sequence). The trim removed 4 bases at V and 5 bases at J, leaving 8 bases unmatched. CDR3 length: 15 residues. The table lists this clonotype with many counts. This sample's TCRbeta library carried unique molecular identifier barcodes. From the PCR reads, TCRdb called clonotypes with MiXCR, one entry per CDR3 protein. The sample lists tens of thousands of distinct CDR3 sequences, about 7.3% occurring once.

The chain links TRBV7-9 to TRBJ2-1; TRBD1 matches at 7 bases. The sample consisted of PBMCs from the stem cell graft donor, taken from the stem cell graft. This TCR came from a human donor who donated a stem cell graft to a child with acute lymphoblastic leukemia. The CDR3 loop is CASSSGQVGDNEQFF. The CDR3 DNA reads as TGTGCCAGCAGCTCCGGACAGGTGGGAGACAATGAGCAGTTCTTC.